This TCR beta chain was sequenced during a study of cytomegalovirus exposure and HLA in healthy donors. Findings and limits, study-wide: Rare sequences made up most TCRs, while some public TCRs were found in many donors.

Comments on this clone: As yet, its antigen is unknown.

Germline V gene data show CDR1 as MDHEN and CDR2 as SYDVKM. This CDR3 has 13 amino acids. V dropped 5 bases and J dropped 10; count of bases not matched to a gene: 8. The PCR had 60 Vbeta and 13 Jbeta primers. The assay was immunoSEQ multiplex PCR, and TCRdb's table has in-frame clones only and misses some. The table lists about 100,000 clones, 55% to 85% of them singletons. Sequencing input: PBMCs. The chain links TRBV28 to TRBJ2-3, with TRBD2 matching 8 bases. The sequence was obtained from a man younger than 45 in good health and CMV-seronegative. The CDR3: CASSPMTSASQYF. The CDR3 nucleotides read TGTGCCAGCAGTCCGATGACTAGCGCCTCGCAGTATTTT. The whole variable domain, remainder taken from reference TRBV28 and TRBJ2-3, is DVKVTQSSRYLVKRTGEKVFLECVQDMDHENMFWYRQDPGLGLRLIYFSYDVKMKEKGDIPEGYSVSREKKERFSLILESASTNQTSMYLCASSPMTSASQYFGPGTRLTVL.